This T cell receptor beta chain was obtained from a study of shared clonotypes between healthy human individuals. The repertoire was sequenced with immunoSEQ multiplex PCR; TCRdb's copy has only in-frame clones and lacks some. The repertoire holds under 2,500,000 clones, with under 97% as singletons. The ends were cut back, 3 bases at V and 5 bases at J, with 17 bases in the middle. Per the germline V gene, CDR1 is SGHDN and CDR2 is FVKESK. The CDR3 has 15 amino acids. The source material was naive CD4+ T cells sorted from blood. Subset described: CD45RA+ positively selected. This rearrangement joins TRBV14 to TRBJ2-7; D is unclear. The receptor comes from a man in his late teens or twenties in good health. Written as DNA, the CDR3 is TGTGCCAGCAGCCAGTCCCCCAGCAGCTGGGACGAGCAGTACTTC. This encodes CASSQSPSSWDEQYF.